The 21 T cell receptor beta chains listed next were all sequenced from one sample in a study of blood T cell repertoires in COVID-19. The method was immunoSEQ multiplex PCR; TCRdb's version includes in-frame clones alone and lacks a portion of them. This sample has about 150,000 clones; about 88% occur once, and the top ten carry 0.58%. The sample was peripheral blood. These receptors all come from a man between 60 and 75 years old with COVID-19, enrolled during active disease.

The rearrangement links TRBV6-5 to TRBJ1-1; D is unresolved. Trimming removed 2 bases at V and 2 bases at J, with 6 bases between. Germline values: CDR1 MNHEY, CDR2 SVGAGI. CDR3 size: 13 residues. The CDR3 loop reads CASSYEDNTEAFF. DNA for the CDR3: TGTGCCAGCAGTTACGAGGATAACACTGAAGCTTTCTTT.

The CDR3 spells CASSPGLTSGGATDTQYF. The CDR3 nucleotides read TGCGCCAGCAGCCCCGGTCTGACTAGCGGGGGAGCCACAGATACGCAGTATTTT. J is TRBJ2-3 and V is TRBV5-1; 12 bases match TRBD2. The CDR3 has 18 amino acids. With V trimmed by 4 bases and J by 2 bases, 11 bases remained unmatched. In germline, CDR1 is SGHRS, CDR2 YFSETQ.

The chain links TRBV11-2 to TRBJ1-6; the D is unclear. The CDR3 is 14 amino acids. Trimming took 0 bases from V and 9 from J, leaving 9 bases between them. Germline V gives CDR1 SGHAT, CDR2 FQNNGV. CDR3 sequence: CASSLDRSGSPLHF. CDR3 coding DNA: TGTGCCAGCAGCTTAGACAGAAGTGGTTCACCCCTCCACTTT.

The chain carries TRBV6-5 and TRBJ1-5; D uncertain. CDR1 and CDR2 from the germline V gene are MNHEY and SVGAGI. V lost 6 bases to trimming and J lost 0 bases, with 6 bases between them. The CDR3 runs to 13 residues. CDR3 sequence: CASRLSSNQPQHF. In nucleotides, the CDR3 is TGTGCCAGCAGACTCTCTAGCAATCAGCCCCAGCATTTT.

The chain has TRBV7-2 and TRBJ2-2; TRBD2 might be the D (5 bases). Germline V gene data show CDR1 as SGHTA and CDR2 as FQGNSA. The ends were cut back, 6 bases at V and 4 bases at J, with 15 bases in the middle. The CDR3 runs to 15 residues. The CDR3 here is CASSGRAASTGELFF. The CDR3 bases are TGTGCCAGCAGTGGGCGGGCAGCATCCACCGGGGAGCTGTTTTTT.

This chain joins TRBV6-1 and TRBJ2-3, with TRBD2 identical over 8 bases. V gave up 2 bases and J gave up 5 bases; unmatched junction bases: 6. The length of the CDR3 is 15 residues. Per the germline V gene, CDR1 is MNHNS and CDR2 is SASEGT. The CDR3: CASSESGGAEDTQYF. Written as DNA, the CDR3 is TGTGCCAGCAGTGAATCGGGGGGGGCTGAAGATACGCAGTATTTT.

The chain employs TRBV27 and TRBJ1-1; TRBD1 agrees at 7 bases. V lost 1 base, J lost 11 bases, and 19 bases stayed unmatched. CDR3 length equals 17 residues. CDR1 is MNHEY, CDR2 SMNVEV, per germline (reference sequence). The DNA for the CDR3 is TGTGCCAGCAGTTTATATACTACCGGGACAGATAGAGGAAGCGCTTTCTTT. This sequence encodes CASSLYTTGTDRGSAFF.

For the CDR3, the DNA is TGTGCCAGCAGTTTATGGGGGGCCTACGAGCAGTACTTC. Protein: CASSLWGAYEQYF. This chain links TRBV27 with TRBJ2-7, with TRBD2 as a possible D gene (6 bases). CDR1 is MNHEY and CDR2 is SMNVEV in the germline V gene (reference sequence). V was trimmed by 1 base and J by 2 bases, leaving 6 bases between them. The CDR3 is made up of 13 amino acids.

The chain is built from TRBV3-1 (or the pseudogene TRBV3-2) and TRBJ2-2; possible D gene TRBD2, 5 bases. CDR3 size: 17 residues. Germline CDR1 is LGHDT and CDR2 is YNNKEL (reference sequence). V was pared by 6 bases and J by 1 base, with 18 bases between. CDR3 region: CASSRSNPGWNTGELFF. CDR3 coding DNA: TGTGCCAGCAGTCGGTCCAATCCGGGGTGGAACACCGGGGAGCTGTTTTTT.

This clone was recorded once. The chain employs TRBV6-5 and TRBJ1-5; D is possibly TRBD1 (5 bases). Germline loops: CDR1 MNHEY, CDR2 SVGAGI. This CDR3 region has 14 residues. The ends were cut back, 2 bases at V and 6 bases at J, with 11 bases in the middle. CDR3 coding DNA: TGTGCCAGCAGTTACATTGGGGGGACTCAGCCCCAGCATTTT. As protein: CASSYIGGTQPQHF.

There are a few counts of this clone. The genes are TRBV28 and TRBJ1-4; 8 bases match TRBD1. The germline V gene encodes CDR1 MDHEN and CDR2 SYDVKM. CDR3 length: 15 amino acids. V lost 4 bases and J lost 7; bases outside the gene matches: 8. The CDR3 protein is CASSSQGALGEKLFF. DNA of the CDR3: TGTGCCAGCAGTTCCCAGGGGGCGTTAGGTGAAAAACTGTTTTTT.

On this clone: Other DNA sequences of this sample code for an identical CDR3. The chain links TRBV18 to TRBJ2-7, with D maybe TRBD1 (5 bases). Germline values: CDR1 KGHSH, CDR2 LQKENI. The CDR3 runs 13 residues. The V end lost 3 bases, the J end lost 2 bases, and 8 bases lay between the germline ends. CDR3 nucleotide sequence: TGTGCCAGCTCACCGCAGGGCGCCTACGAGCAGTACTTC. Its protein is CASSPQGAYEQYF.

The chain recombines TRBV6-5 with TRBJ1-2; D unclear. Germline assignment: CDR1 MNHEY and CDR2 SVGAGI. V lost 4 bases, J lost 2 bases, and 8 bases lay in between. This CDR3 region has 13 residues. The CDR3 protein is CASSSVRNYGYTF. In nucleotides, the CDR3 is TGTGCCAGCAGTTCAGTCAGAAACTATGGCTACACCTTC.

The rearrangement links TRBV7-2 to TRBJ2-1; 9 bases fit TRBD2. With 5 bases clipped from V and 6 bases from J, the junction kept 17 bases outside the gene matches. Germline V gives CDR1 SGHTA, CDR2 FQGNSA. The CDR3 has 18 amino acids. The CDR3 bases are TGTGCCAGCAGCGTAACCCTCTGGCGGGAGGGCCTCCGCAATGAGCAGTTCTTC. This sequence encodes CASSVTLWREGLRNEQFF.

V gene TRBV11-2 combines with J gene TRBJ2-1; 14 bases map to TRBD2. The V and J ends lost 5 bases and 13 bases, in that order; junction bases with no gene match: 13. Germline V gene data show CDR1 as SGHAT and CDR2 as FQNNGV. The CDR3 runs 16 residues. CDR3 DNA: TGTGCCAGCAGCCACCTCGGGACTAGCGGGAGAGTAGGTCAGTTCTTC. Encoded protein: CASSHLGTSGRVGQFF. Together with reference TRBV11-2 and TRBJ2-1, the CDR3 gives the full variable domain: EAGVAQSPRYKIIEKRQSVAFWCNPISGHATLYWYQQILGQGPKLLIQFQNNGVVDDSQLPKDRFSAERLKGVDSTLKIQPAKLEDSAVYLCASSHLGTSGRVGQFFGPGTRLTVL.

This clone appeared a single time. CDR3 sequence (DNA): TGTGCCAGCAGTGAAGTAGGCAGGGGGAACTATGGCTACACCTTC. This translates into CASSEVGRGNYGYTF. The chain links TRBV6-1 to TRBJ1-2, with TRBD1 matching over 7 bases. The CDR3 length is 15 residues. Looked up from germline, CDR1 is MNHNS and CDR2 is SASEGT. The trim removed 1 base at V and 2 bases at J, leaving 4 bases unmatched.

The rearrangement joins TRBV7-2 to TRBJ1-6; 7 nucleotides match TRBD1. Trimming cost V 5 bases and J 0 bases; bases outside gene matches: 13. The length of the CDR3 is 19 residues. Germline assignment: CDR1 SGHTA and CDR2 FQGNSA. CDR3 nucleotide sequence: TGTGCCAGCAGCCCGACAGGGCTCTCCCTTAGCTCCTATAATTCACCCCTCCACTTT. This encodes CASSPTGLSLSSYNSPLHF.

V usage is TRBV18 and J usage is TRBJ2-4; 7 bases are a match to TRBD1. Germline CDR1 reads KGHSH; CDR2 reads LQKENI. V shed 3 bases and J 7 bases; nucleotides not matched to a gene: 15. CDR3 length: 17 residues. CDR3 in DNA: TGTGCCAGCTCACCGATGGCCGAAGGGGGCCGAGGGAACATTCAGTACTTC. It is translated as CASSPMAEGGRGNIQYF.

This chain links TRBV7-8 with TRBJ2-1; the D gene is possibly TRBD2 (6 bases). Deletions cut 6 bases from V and 7 bases from J, with 19 bases between. Looked up from germline, CDR1 is SGHVS and CDR2 is FQNEAQ. The CDR3 runs to 15 residues. The CDR3 loop reads CASRPLDYYRNEQFF. The CDR3 nucleotides read TGTGCCAGCAGGCCGCTGGACTACTATCGTAATGAGCAGTTCTTC.

The chain is built from TRBV11-3 and TRBJ2-3; 11 bases line up with TRBD1. Unmatched junction bases numbered 6, after V lost 0 bases and J lost 7 bases. The CDR3 is 16 residues long. The V gene's germline CDR1 is SGHNT and CDR2 YENEEA. In nucleotides, the CDR3 is TGTGCCAGCAGCTTAGAGGGACAGGGGGGAATGAATACGCAGTATTTT. Protein: CASSLEGQGGMNTQYF.

This chain joins TRBV7-2 and TRBJ1-1; D not resolved. The germline V and J ends were trimmed by 3 bases and 4 bases, with 9 bases remaining between them. Germline V lookup: CDR1 SGHTA, CDR2 FQGNSA. There are 13 residues in the CDR3. CDR3 sequence reads: CASSFTTITEAFF. In DNA form, the CDR3 reads TGTGCCAGCAGCTTTACAACGATCACTGAAGCTTTCTTT.